Following are 27 T cell receptor beta chains from one sample sequenced in a study of blood T cell repertoires in COVID-19. Using immunoSEQ multiplex PCR, the repertoire was profiled, and TCRdb retains in-frame clones only, with some absent. The sample consists of roughly 500,000 clones, roughly nine tenths of them appearing once. Sequenced input: PBMCs or T cells enriched from blood (not recorded which). The receptors were gathered from an older woman who had recovered from COVID-19.

This rearrangement joins TRBV30 to TRBJ1-6; D is possibly TRBD1 (6 bases). V lost 2 bases to trimming and J lost 11 bases, with 16 bases between them. Germline lookup yields CDR1 GTSNPN and CDR2 SVGIG (reference sequence). The CDR3 has 14 amino acids. The CDR3 region has the DNA TGTGCCTGGAGTAAGCAGGGGCGTTGGGCACCCCTCCACTTT. It codes for CAWSKQGRWAPLHF.

V gene TRBV19 combines with J gene TRBJ1-2; D may be TRBD1 (5 bases). From germline, CDR1 is LNHDA and CDR2 SQIVND (reference sequence). V was trimmed by 4 bases and J by 7 bases, leaving 22 bases between them. CDR3 size: 16 residues. CDR3 region: CASSSGAAQSMSGYTF. CDR3 bases: TGTGCCAGTAGTAGTGGGGCAGCACAGAGTATGTCTGGCTACACCTTC.

CDR3 sequence reads: CASSLQRGSSYEQYF. In DNA form, the CDR3 reads TGCGCCAGCAGCTTGCAGCGGGGGAGCTCCTACGAGCAGTACTTC. V usage is TRBV5-1 and J usage is TRBJ2-7; the match to TRBD2 covers 8 bases. After removal of 1 base from V and 0 bases from J, the junction contained 3 bases not matched to a gene. This CDR3 spans 15 amino acids. CDR1 and CDR2 from the germline V gene are SGHRS and YFSETQ.

This clone was recorded once. The gene calls are TRBV4-1 and TRBJ2-5; weak D call: TRBD1 (6 bases). Germline CDR1 reads MGHRA; CDR2 reads YSYEKL. The CDR3 is 16 amino acids. Trimming pared 6 bases from V and 2 bases from J, leaving 19 bases between. CDR3 DNA: TGCGCCAGCAGTCCCGATCCGGGACAACGGCAAGAGACCCAGTACTTC. Translated: CASSPDPGQRQETQYF.

V is TRBV5-1 and J is TRBJ1-5, with D possibly TRBD1 on 5 matching bases. Trimming cost V 3 bases and J 5 bases, with 12 bases left between them. Germline values: CDR1 SGHRS, CDR2 YFSETQ. This CDR3 has 14 residues. The CDR3 coding sequence is TGCGCCAGCAGCTCAGGGCCACCAGATCAGCCCCAGCATTTT. It encodes CASSSGPPDQPQHF.

This sequence joins TRBV7-8 and TRBJ1-5; D is ambiguous. Between the trimmed V and J ends, which lost 5 bases and 7 bases, there was a span of 12 bases. The CDR3 runs 13 residues. Germline V gene lookup returns CDR1 SGHVS and CDR2 FQNEAQ. In nucleotides, the CDR3 is TGTGCCAGCAGCCCCATACCGGGGCAGCCCCAGCATTTT. Amino acid sequence: CASSPIPGQPQHF.

CDR3 DNA sequence: TGCGCCAGCAGCCCGACGGGGGCCTACGAGCAGTACTTC. Translation gives CASSPTGAYEQYF. This rearrangement joins TRBV5-1 to TRBJ2-7, with D possibly being TRBD2 (6 bases). Trimming took 4 bases from V and 2 from J, leaving 10 bases between them. Germline values: CDR1 SGHRS, CDR2 YFSETQ. The CDR3 runs to 13 residues.

The chain is built from TRBV7-6 and TRBJ1-2; D may be TRBD1 (6 bases). The V end lost 1 base, the J end lost 8 bases, and 20 bases lay between the germline ends. Germline V CDR1 and CDR2: SGHVS, FNYEAQ. The CDR3 consists of 16 residues. The CDR3 DNA sequence: TGTGCCAGCAGCTTAGGTGGGGGCGGTCTTACTTGGGGCTACACCTTC. Translated: CASSLGGGGLTWGYTF.

The chain couples TRBV5-1 to TRBJ2-7; a weak D match, TRBD2 (6 bases). The CDR3 has 13 amino acids. Trimming removed 4 bases from V and 3 bases from J, with 11 bases in between. Germline V gives CDR1 SGHRS, CDR2 YFSETQ. The CDR3 here is CASSVDGGYEQYV. CDR3 nucleotide sequence: TGCGCCAGCAGCGTGGACGGGGGCTACGAGCAGTACGTC.

J is TRBJ1-3 and V is TRBV7-2, with D perhaps matching TRBD1 (5 bases). Trimming removed 3 bases from V and 4 bases from J, with 10 bases in between. The germline gives CDR1 SGHTA, CDR2 FQGNSA. There are 14 residues in the CDR3. The CDR3 sequence: CASSFSGSGNTIYF. CDR3 nucleotide sequence: TGTGCCAGCAGCTTTTCAGGGTCCGGAAACACCATATATTTT.

The DNA of the CDR3 is TGTGCCAGCTCCCACTCGCGGGGTGTCACAGATACGCAGTATTTT. Its protein is CASSHSRGVTDTQYF. The chain joins TRBV18 to TRBJ2-3; TRBD2 is a possible D gene (6 bases). CDR3 size: 15 residues. In germline, CDR1 is KGHSH, CDR2 LQKENI. Trimming removed 6 bases at V and 2 bases at J, with 15 bases between.

The rearrangement uses TRBV10-2 and TRBJ1-6; tentatively, D is TRBD1 (6 bases). The CDR3 contains 15 residues. V was pared by 5 bases and J by 5 bases, with 13 bases between. The germline gives CDR1 WSHSY, CDR2 SAAADI. The CDR3 loop is CASSPTGWNNSPLHF. As DNA, the CDR3 is TGCGCCAGCAGTCCCACAGGGTGGAATAATTCACCCCTCCACTTT.

This chain joins TRBV11-3 and TRBJ2-1, with D maybe TRBD2 (6 bases). This CDR3 region has 16 residues. V was trimmed by 5 bases and J by 0 bases, leaving 14 bases between them. Germline V gives CDR1 SGHNT, CDR2 YENEEA. The CDR3 DNA is TGTGCCAGCAGCCCCGGGGCGGGGAGCTCCTACAATGAGCAGTTCTTC. This sequence encodes CASSPGAGSSYNEQFF.

This rearrangement joins TRBV19 to TRBJ1-4; a possible D gene is TRBD1 (5 bases). Trimming shortened V by 7 bases and J by 4 bases, and 10 bases separated the two germline ends. This CDR3 spans 13 amino acids. Germline CDR1 and CDR2: LNHDA and SQIVND (reference sequence). CDR3 protein: CASKRDFNEKLFF. The DNA for the CDR3 is TGTGCCAGTAAGCGGGACTTTAATGAAAAACTGTTTTTT.

J is TRBJ1-1 and V is TRBV9; 9 positions match TRBD1. The V gene's germline CDR1 is SGDLS and CDR2 YYNGEE. The CDR3 runs 15 residues. V lost 3 bases, J lost 3 bases, and 6 bases stayed unmatched. The CDR3 loop is CASSAQGARDTEAFF. The CDR3 coding sequence is TGTGCCAGCAGCGCACAGGGGGCGCGAGACACTGAAGCTTTCTTT. Filled out from reference TRBV9 and TRBJ1-1, the complete variable domain reads DSGVTQTPKHLITATGQRVTLRCSPRSGDLSVYWYQQSLDQGLQFLIQYYNGEERAKGNILERFSAQQFPDLHSELNLSSLELGDSALYFCASSAQGARDTEAFFGQGTRLTVV.

This chain links TRBV19 with TRBJ2-3, with 8 bases matching TRBD2. CDR1 LNHDA and CDR2 SQIVND come from the germline V gene (reference sequence). The length of the CDR3 is 14 residues. The junction had 10 bases not matched to a gene; V was cut back by 9 bases and J by 5 bases. CDR3 region: CASKPRGGQDTQYF. In DNA, the CDR3 is TGTGCCAGCAAGCCTCGGGGGGGCCAAGATACGCAGTATTTT.

The V gene is TRBV19, the J gene TRBJ2-7, with TRBD1 identical over 11 bases. The V segment lost 5 bases and the J segment 9 bases; nucleotides outside the gene matches: 6. Looked up from germline, CDR1 is LNHDA and CDR2 is SQIVND (reference sequence). This CDR3 has 13 residues. CDR3 in amino acids: CASSPGQGARQYV. Written as DNA, the CDR3 is TGTGCCAGTAGTCCAGGACAGGGGGCGCGGCAGTACGTC.

This clone is a singleton in its sample. The rearrangement joins TRBV2 to TRBJ2-1; 12 bases align to TRBD2. From germline, CDR1 is SNHLY and CDR2 FYNNEI. The CDR3 spans 15 residues. V shed 5 bases and J 7 bases; nucleotides not matched to a gene: 6. The CDR3 here is CASSPSGGAWNEQFF. As DNA, the CDR3 is TGTGCCAGCAGTCCTAGCGGGGGGGCCTGGAATGAGCAGTTCTTC.

The chain combines TRBV7-2 with TRBJ1-3; D is unresolved. Germline V lookup: CDR1 SGHTA, CDR2 FQGNSA. The CDR3 has 17 residues. Trimming took 0 bases from V and 0 from J, leaving 12 bases between them. CDR3: CASSLALGYFSGNTIYF. CDR3 DNA: TGTGCCAGCAGCTTAGCGCTTGGTTACTTCTCTGGAAACACCATATATTTT. Full variable domain (missing parts from reference TRBV7-2 and TRBJ1-3): GAGVSQSPSNKVTEKGKDVELRCDPISGHTALYWYRQSLGQGLEFLIYFQGNSAPDKSGLPSDRFSAERTGGSVSTLTIQRTQQEDSAVYLCASSLALGYFSGNTIYFGEGSWLTVV.

The rearrangement uses TRBV18 and TRBJ2-5; weak D call: TRBD2 (5 bases). Trimming pared 6 bases from V and 4 bases from J, leaving 12 bases between. CDR1 and CDR2 from the germline V gene are KGHSH and LQKENI. This CDR3 is built from 13 residues. In DNA, the CDR3 is TGTGCCAGCTCCCAAGGACTGGGAGAGACCCAGTACTTC. It translates to CASSQGLGETQYF.

The V gene is TRBV3-1 (or the pseudogene TRBV3-2), the J gene TRBJ2-1; 8 nucleotides match TRBD1. The germline V gene encodes CDR1 LGHDT and CDR2 YNNKEL (reference sequence). The CDR3 has 12 residues. The trim removed 3 bases at V and 13 bases at J, leaving 5 bases unmatched. Here the CDR3 DNA reads TGTGCCAGCAGCCAGGAGGGGACAGGACAGTTCTTC. The encoded protein is CASSQEGTGQFF.

The chain links TRBV28 to TRBJ1-6, with 9 bases lining up with TRBD1. CDR1 and CDR2 from the germline V gene are MDHEN and SYDVKM. V lost 5 bases and J lost 9; bases outside the gene matches: 8. This CDR3 is built from 15 residues. In DNA, the CDR3 is TGTGCCAGCAGTAAAAACAGGGGGCTAAGTTCACCCCTCCACTTT. This sequence encodes CASSKNRGLSSPLHF.

The CDR3 sequence is CASSPTTGVNYGYTF. CDR3 DNA: TGTGCCAGCAGCCCGACGACAGGGGTGAACTATGGCTACACCTTC. This chain joins TRBV9 and TRBJ1-2; TRBD1 matches at 8 bases. The length of the CDR3 is 15 residues. J gave up 2 bases and V 4 bases, and 7 bases lay outside the gene matches. CDR1 SGDLS and CDR2 YYNGEE come from the germline V gene. Full variable domain (remainder filled in from reference TRBV9 and TRBJ1-2): DSGVTQTPKHLITATGQRVTLRCSPRSGDLSVYWYQQSLDQGLQFLIQYYNGEERAKGNILERFSAQQFPDLHSELNLSSLELGDSALYFCASSPTTGVNYGYTFGSGTRLTVV.

The chain employs TRBV27 and TRBJ1-2, with 11 bases lining up with TRBD1. With 6 bases clipped from V and 4 bases from J, the junction kept 7 bases outside the gene matches. Per the germline V gene, CDR1 is MNHEY and CDR2 is SMNVEV (reference sequence). The CDR3 is made up of 15 amino acids. CDR3 amino acids: CASSRGTGGPYGYTF. The CDR3 DNA is TGTGCCAGCAGCCGTGGGACAGGGGGACCCTATGGCTACACCTTC.

The chain carries TRBV5-5 and TRBJ2-4; the match to TRBD1 covers 8 bases. The CDR3 is 15 residues long. The junction had 9 bases not matched to a gene; V was cut back by 1 base and J by 9 bases. From germline, CDR1 is SGHKS and CDR2 YYEKEE (reference sequence). The CDR3 DNA reads TGTGCCAGCAGCTTGTCAGGGGGACAGGTGGTCATTCAGTACTTC. This gives the protein CASSLSGGQVVIQYF.

The chain carries TRBV2 and TRBJ2-2; 9 bases match TRBD1. J gave up 4 bases and V 5 bases, and 8 bases lay outside the gene matches. Germline values: CDR1 SNHLY, CDR2 FYNNEI. The CDR3 has 16 amino acids. The CDR3 reads CASSWDREVGTGELFF. The CDR3 DNA is TGTGCCAGCAGTTGGGACAGGGAGGTTGGCACCGGGGAGCTGTTTTTT.

The gene calls are TRBV21-1 and TRBJ1-1; TRBD1, the D gene given by the table, was not confirmed from the DNA. TRBV21-1 corresponds to a pseudogene. There are 12 residues in the CDR3. The CDR3 protein is CAPQGGNTEAFF. The CDR3 DNA reads as TGTGCCCCCCAGGGCGGGAACACTGAAGCTTTCTTT.